This record concerns one T cell receptor (beta chain) sequence. V was trimmed by 8 bases and J by 0 bases, leaving 11 bases between them. The germline CDR1 and CDR2 sequences are LNHDA and SQIVND (reference sequence). This CDR3 comprises 14 residues. The record originates from a study of blood T cell repertoires in COVID-19. Study background: Sites in the United States, Italy and Spain provided acute and convalescent COVID-19 samples. Nucleic acid was either cDNA or gDNA, and it came from T cells, B-cell-depleted T cells, or PBMCs.

Per the study methods: Reference gene primer amplification in the assay estimated nucleated cell counts. The protocol was immunoSEQ multiplex PCR, while the TCRdb copy is restricted to in-frame clones and leaves out a portion. V and J calls and clone size are copied from that table; D and trimming were computed from the DNA. The data hold about 51,000 clones, with approximately 90% observed a single time. The V gene is TRBV19, the J gene TRBJ1-5; D is ambiguous. The sequenced sample consisted of peripheral blood. The sequence was obtained from a man over 45 with acute or convalescent COVID-19. For the CDR3, the DNA is TGTGCCAGTCAACGACGGGTTAGCAATCAGCCCCAGCATTTT. Translated, it gives CASQRRVSNQPQHF.